The 25 T cell receptor beta chains below come from one sample, sequenced in a study of tumor and adjacent non-tumor tissue in lung cancer (dated by TCRdb to between 2017 and 2018). RNA was isolated from bulk, unsorted tissue, and RNA quality was assessed with a NanoDrop ND-1000 and an Agilent 2100. Normal lung samples were distant non-tumor tissue taken more than 3 cm from the tumor edge. The library was built by means of multiplex PCR. The listed sequencing device is Illumina HiSeq 2500. TCRbeta libraries were built by three rounds of nested PCR using primers (Table S4), following protocols modified from ARM-PCR. TCRdb passed the public sequencing reads through fastp at Q25 and MiXCR, retaining productive beta sequences. Each record represents a unique CDR3 protein, reported with the most common genes and DNA among its rows. The sample records 50,000 to 70,000 distinct CDR3 sequences, about 61% of which are singletons. The top ten clonotypes cover about 32% of the sample.

The sequencing sample was made of distant non-tumor lung tissue. The receptors were gathered from an older man with non-small cell lung cancer.

With respect to this clonotype: A read error may account for a junction end that differs from germline. The chain carries TRBV5-4 and TRBJ2-1, with D perhaps assigned TRBD1 or TRBD2 (5 bases each). Germline V CDR1 and CDR2: SGHNT, YYREEE (reference sequence). The CDR3 is 15 amino acids. The CDR3 sequence is CVSSLVGRSYNEQFF. In nucleotides, the CDR3 is TGTGTCAGCAGTTTGGTGGGACGGTCCTACAATGAGCAGTTCTTC.

This rearrangement joins TRBV25-1 to TRBJ2-7, with 7 bases identical to TRBD1. The CDR3 is made up of 15 amino acids. The germline V gene has CDR1 MGHDK and CDR2 SYGVNS. V dropped 7 bases and J dropped 3; count of bases not matched to a gene: 12. CDR3 sequence (DNA): TGTGCCAGCAATGTATCGGGACAGAAGGTCTACGAGCAGTACTTC. It yields the protein CASNVSGQKVYEQYF.

In the case of this clonotype: This could be a read error, since a much larger clone is one nucleotide away. The chain couples TRBV18 to TRBJ2-7; D is unclear. The CDR3 runs to 12 residues. Germline CDR1 is KGHSH and CDR2 is LQKENI. DNA for the CDR3: TGTGCCAACTCACCGTACATAGGCGAGCAGTACTTC. Translating it yields CANSPYIGEQYF.

A note on this clonotype: At one end the junction does not follow the germline gene, possibly because of a read error. V gene TRBV5-4 combines with J gene TRBJ2-5; 8 bases match TRBD1. Germline CDR1 is SGHNT and CDR2 is YYREEE (reference sequence). This CDR3 spans 14 amino acids. DNA for the CDR3: TGTGCCAGTAGCTTTGACAGGGGCTGGGAGGCCCAGTACTTC. Encoded protein: CASSFDRGWEAQYF. Filled out from reference TRBV5-4 and TRBJ2-5, the complete variable domain reads ETGVTQSPTHLIKTRGQQVTLRCSSQSGHNTVSWYQQALGQGPQFIFQYYREEENGRGNFPPRFSGLQFPNYSSELNVNALELDDSALYLCASSFDRGWEAQYFGPGTRLLVL.

About this clonotype: At one end, the junction sequence differs from germline, possibly due to a read error. The chain recombines TRBV6-5 with TRBJ2-3, with TRBD2 matching over 7 bases. This CDR3 region has 14 residues. The germline V gene has CDR1 MNHEY and CDR2 SVGAGI. The CDR3 spells CASNTAGRKDMQYF. The DNA of the CDR3 is TGTGCCAGCAATACAGCCGGGAGGAAAGATATGCAGTATTTT.

With regard to this clonotype: A much larger clone sits a single nucleotide away, making a read error possible. This chain uses TRBV28 with TRBJ1-4; no definite D call. The CDR3 is 13 residues long. The V gene's germline CDR1 is MDHEN and CDR2 SYDVKM. CDR3 nucleotides: TGTGCCAGCTCCGAGGAGTTTAATGGAAAACTGTTTTTT. It is translated as CASSEEFNGKLFF.

The chain is built from TRBV2 and TRBJ2-1; D could derive from TRBD1 or TRBD2 (5 bases each). The CDR3 runs 11 residues. Trimming shortened V by 4 bases and J by 9 bases, and 7 bases separated the two germline ends. Germline V gene lookup returns CDR1 SNHLY and CDR2 FYNNEI. The DNA for the CDR3 is TGTGCCAGCAGTGTAGGGACTGAGCAGTTCTTC. It yields the protein CASSVGTEQFF. Based on the CDR3 plus reference TRBV2 and TRBJ2-1, the full variable domain is EPEVTQTPSHQVTQMGQEVILRCVPISNHLYFYWYRQILGQKVEFLVSFYNNEISEKSEIFDDQFSVERPDGSNFTLKIRSTKLEDSAMYFCASSVGTEQFFGPGTRLTVL.

The genes are TRBV11-1 and TRBJ2-1; the match to TRBD2 covers 7 bases. CDR1 is SGHAT and CDR2 is FQDESV in the germline V gene (reference sequence). The junction had 9 bases not matched to a gene; V was cut back by 10 bases and J by 0 bases. There are 15 residues in the CDR3. CDR3 sequence: CATLGTNGSYNEQFF. The CDR3 region has the DNA TGTGCCACCTTGGGGACTAACGGCTCCTACAATGAGCAGTTCTTC.

For this clonotype: One junction end does not reproduce the germline sequence, and a read error may be involved. This chain connects TRBV12-3 or TRBV12-4 to TRBJ2-5, with D possibly being TRBD2 (6 bases). CDR3 size: 12 residues. The CDR3 sequence: CASSIGTETHYF. CDR3 nucleotide sequence: TGTGCCAGCAGTATAGGGACTGAGACCCATTACTTC.

Remarks on this clonotype: A much larger clonotype is one base distant, so this may be a read error. V gene TRBV5-6 combines with J gene TRBJ2-3, with unresolved D. Germline CDR1 is SGHDT and CDR2 is YYEEEE. The length of the CDR3 is 14 residues. DNA of the CDR3: TGTGCCAGCAGCCGCAGATTTAGCACAGATACGCAGTTTTTT. Its protein is CASSRRFSTDTQFF. The variable domain in full, with the rest retrieved from reference TRBV5-6 and TRBJ2-3, is DAGVTQSPTHLIKTRGQQVTLRCSPKSGHDTVSWYQQALGQGPQFIFQYYEEEERQRGNFPDRFSGHQFPNYSSELNVNALLLGDSALYLCASSRRFSTDTQFFGPGTRLTVL.

On this clonotype: The junction does not match germline at one end; this may be a read error. The chain combines TRBV6-2 or TRBV6-3 with TRBJ2-7; no clear D. Germline CDR1 MNHEY, CDR2 SVGEGT. The CDR3 is 12 residues long. The chain's CDR3 is CANSNPSDEQYF. The CDR3 bases are TGTGCCAACAGTAATCCCAGTGACGAGCAGTACTTC.

This sequence joins TRBV5-1 and TRBJ1-1, with D maybe TRBD1 (6 bases). The germline V gene encodes CDR1 SGHRS and CDR2 YFSETQ. This CDR3 has 15 amino acids. The ends were cut back, 0 bases at V and 1 base at J, with 10 bases in the middle. CDR3 sequence (DNA): TGCGCCAGCAGCTTGGATGGGGGGCGGAACACTGAAGCTTTCTTT. Translating it yields CASSLDGGRNTEAFF.

This clonotype was detected only a few times. A junction end diverges from the germline sequence, so it may reflect a read error. The chain is built from TRBV11-2 and TRBJ2-7, with unresolved D. The length of the CDR3 is 14 residues. Germline V CDR1 and CDR2: SGHAT, FQNNGV. DNA of the CDR3: TGTGCCAGGAGCCCCCTCACATTAAGAAACGATCAGTACTTC. Residues: CARSPLTLRNDQYF. Drawing the rest from reference TRBV11-2 and TRBJ2-7, the complete variable domain is EAGVAQSPRYKIIEKRQSVAFWCNPISGHATLYWYQQILGQGPKLLIQFQNNGVVDDSQLPKDRFSAERLKGVDSTLKIQPAKLEDSAVYLCARSPLTLRNDQYFGPGTRLTVT.

Concerning this clonotype: Being one base from a much bigger clone, this may be a read error. Here the CDR3 DNA reads TGTACCAGCAGTTTAGGGGGGACCAATCAGCCCCAGCATTTT. As protein: CTSSLGGTNQPQHF. The rearrangement joins TRBV12-3 or TRBV12-4 to TRBJ1-5; tentatively, D is TRBD1 (6 bases). The CDR3 totals 14 residues.

This clonotype was picked up a small number of times. The V and J genes are TRBV20-1 and TRBJ2-7; 8 bases agree with TRBD2. Germline CDR1 and CDR2: DFQATT and SNEGSKA (reference sequence). This CDR3 has 18 amino acids. V lost 5 bases to trimming and J lost 3 bases; unmatched junction nucleotides: 21. Here the CDR3 reads CSARGLRPAGERNYEQYF. The CDR3 DNA is TGCAGTGCTCGTGGTTTACGACCAGCGGGAGAAAGGAACTACGAGCAGTACTTC.

This clonotype was seen at least ten times. The DNA of the CDR3 is TGTGCCTGGTGTTGGAGGGAGAGCACTGAAGCTTTCTTT. Translation: CAWCWRESTEAFF. The rearrangement links TRBV30 to TRBJ1-1; D call uncertain. The V gene's germline CDR1 is GTSNPN and CDR2 SVGIG (reference sequence). The ends were cut back, 5 bases at V and 4 bases at J, with 14 bases in the middle. The CDR3 consists of 13 residues.

About this clonotype itself: This may come from a read error, since a much larger clone is one base off. V usage is TRBV6-5 and J usage is TRBJ2-1, with D perhaps given as TRBD1 or TRBD2 (6 bases each). The CDR3 extends over 16 amino acids. Trimming pared 6 bases from V and 7 bases from J, leaving 22 bases between. Germline CDR1 is MNHEY and CDR2 is SVGAGI. The chain's CDR3 is CASSPGTQRARNEQFF. DNA for the CDR3: TGTGCCAGCAGCCCCGGGACACAGCGGGCCAGGAATGAGCAGTTCTTC.

The rearrangement joins TRBV6-5 to TRBJ2-5; D possibly corresponds to TRBD1 (6 bases). The CDR3 covers 13 residues. Per germline, CDR1 MNHEY and CDR2 SVGAGI. V dropped 6 bases and J dropped 7 bases, with 15 bases sitting between them. The CDR3 loop reads CASRPWTEGTQYF. CDR3 DNA: TGTGCCAGCAGACCCTGGACAGAGGGGACCCAGTACTTC.

This clonotype was observed a single time. V gene TRBV20-1 combines with J gene TRBJ2-2; D not certain. Germline loops: CDR1 DFQATT, CDR2 SNEGSKA (reference sequence). This CDR3 has 15 amino acids. In nucleotides, the CDR3 is TGCAATGCCCAGCTAGGCTTGAGGACGACCGGGGAGCTGTTTTTT. This sequence encodes CNAQLGLRTTGELFF.

In regard to this clonotype: With a much larger clone just one base away, this may be a read error. The chain combines TRBV5-1 with TRBJ2-2; TRBD1 matches at 12 bases. CDR1 and CDR2 (germline): SGHRS, YFSETQ. CDR3 length: 17 residues. The CDR3 reads CTSSRGTGGTNTGELFF. The CDR3 DNA is TGCACCAGCAGCAGAGGGACAGGGGGCACCAACACCGGGGAGCTGTTTTTT.

As to this clonotype: At one boundary the junction diverges from the germline segment, which might be a read error. The J gene is TRBJ2-2, the V gene TRBV6-1; tentative D call: TRBD1 (6 bases). This CDR3 comprises 16 residues. Germline-derived CDR1 and CDR2 are MNHNS and SASEGT. CDR3 in DNA: TGCGCCAGCAGTGATCCACAGGGTCCGGACACCGGGGAGCTGTTTTTT. It encodes CASSDPQGPDTGELFF.

To note about this clonotype: Since the CDR3 does not end with the conserved phenylalanine or tryptophan, this likely comes from a read error. The V gene is TRBV28, the J gene TRBJ2-1, with 7 bases lining up with TRBD1. CDR3 length: 14 amino acids. V was clipped by 3 bases and J by 7 bases; unmatched bases: 6. Germline V CDR1 and CDR2: MDHEN, SYDVKM. The chain's CDR3 is CASSLERGLNEQFV. CDR3 nucleotide sequence: TGTGCCAGCAGTTTGGAAAGGGGGCTGAATGAGCAGTTCGTC.

This clonotype was found a few times. Germline and junction disagree at one end, which may indicate a read error. The V and J genes are TRBV4-1 and TRBJ2-1; maybe TRBD2 (5 bases). The CDR3 extends over 15 amino acids. From germline, CDR1 is MGHRA and CDR2 YSYEKL. The DNA of the CDR3 is TGCGCCAGCAGCCAAGAAGTCCTAGCCTACATTGAGCAGTTCTTC. Translated: CASSQEVLAYIEQFF.

CDR3: CASSLVDQETQYF. CDR3 coding DNA: TGTGCCAGCAGCTTAGTGGATCAAGAGACCCAGTACTTC. The chain uses TRBV7-9 and TRBJ2-5; the D is unclear. Looked up from germline, CDR1 is SEHNR and CDR2 is FQNEAQ (reference sequence). V lost 1 base, J lost 2 bases, and 5 bases lay in between. The CDR3 is made up of 13 amino acids.

As to this clonotype: At one end, the junction sequence differs from germline, possibly due to a read error. CDR3 bases: TGTGCCAGCAACTTGGGAGCGGGAGGGTCAGCAGATACGCAGTATTTT. It translates to CASNLGAGGSADTQYF. This chain links TRBV5-4 with TRBJ2-3, with 10 bases fitting TRBD2. Germline CDR1 is SGHNT and CDR2 is YYREEE (reference sequence). CDR3 length: 16 amino acids. Variable domain in full (rest from reference TRBV5-4 and TRBJ2-3): ETGVTQSPTHLIKTRGQQVTLRCSSQSGHNTVSWYQQALGQGPQFIFQYYREEENGRGNFPPRFSGLQFPNYSSELNVNALELDDSALYLCASNLGAGGSADTQYFGPGTRLTVL.